The 28 T cell receptor beta chains below all came from one sample that was sequenced in a study of blood T cells in healthy people across ages. It was with a sample-barcoded 5' primer and a J-beta primer mix that a second PCR of about 7 to 12 cycles was run. TCRdb used MiXCR to reprocess the 5' RACE reads, holding one entry per CDR3 protein. The sample carries over 950,000 distinct CDR3 sequences, roughly 51% recorded once. Sequencing was carried out using blood. The receptors derive from a woman in her fifties or sixties in good health.

As to this clonotype: Relative to the germline gene, one junction end is altered; a read error may explain this. This chain links TRBV28 with TRBJ2-5; 7 bases agree with TRBD1. Germline V gene sequence: CDR1 MDHEN, CDR2 SYDVKM. The CDR3 has 14 amino acids. CDR3 bases: TGTGCTAGCAGTTTCATAGGGACAGAGAATGAGCAGTACTTC. This translates into CASSFIGTENEQYF.

The V gene is TRBV13, the J gene TRBJ2-2, with unresolved D. This CDR3 spans 16 amino acids. The V and J ends lost 3 bases and 0 bases respectively, with 11 bases between them. Germline V gene sequence: CDR1 PRHDT, CDR2 FYEKMQ (reference sequence). This CDR3 is CASSFWSQTNTGELFF. For the CDR3, the DNA is TGTGCCAGCAGCTTTTGGAGCCAGACGAACACCGGGGAGCTGTTTTTT.

V and J are TRBV12-3 or TRBV12-4 and TRBJ2-7; 10 positions agree with TRBD2. J lost 5 bases, V lost 5 bases, and 12 bases had no gene match. CDR3 length equals 16 residues. CDR3 sequence reads: CASSMAPSGSSNEQYF. In nucleotides, the CDR3 is TGTGCCAGCAGTATGGCCCCTAGCGGGAGTTCAAACGAGCAGTACTTC.

This chain joins TRBV4-2 and TRBJ2-7; 11 nucleotides align to TRBD2. The CDR3 runs 15 residues. The germline V gene has CDR1 LGHNA and CDR2 YNFKEQ. V was pared by 1 base and J by 7 bases, with 6 bases of the junction left unmatched. As DNA, the CDR3 is TGTGCCAGCAGCCAAGGAGGGACTAGCGGTTGGGAGCAGTACTTC. Its translation: CASSQGGTSGWEQYF.

The chain combines TRBV4-2 with TRBJ2-1, with 12 bases lining up with TRBD2. The CDR3 totals 18 residues. The germline gives CDR1 LGHNA, CDR2 YNFKEQ. The V segment lost 0 bases and the J segment 6 bases; nucleotides outside the gene matches: 9. The CDR3 spells CASSQDESSGRVSNEQFF. For the CDR3, the DNA is TGTGCCAGCAGCCAAGATGAGTCTAGCGGGAGGGTGAGCAATGAGCAGTTCTTC.

This rearrangement joins TRBV6-2 or TRBV6-3 to TRBJ1-5; D is unclear. Germline V lookup: CDR1 MNHEY, CDR2 SVGEGT. The ends were cut back, 2 bases at V and 7 bases at J, with 12 bases in the middle. This CDR3 comprises 14 residues. The CDR3 DNA follows: TGTGCCAGCAGTTACCTCCCGGGGAACCAGCCCCAGCATTTT. It translates to CASSYLPGNQPQHF.

The chain joins TRBV20-1 to TRBJ2-1; 7 positions match TRBD2. The CDR3 extends over 15 amino acids. J was trimmed by 4 bases and V by 6 bases; bases with no gene match: 12. Germline V lookup: CDR1 DFQATT, CDR2 SNEGSKA (reference sequence). CDR3 coding DNA: TGCAGTGCCCCCCCCCTCCAAGCGGGGTACAATGAGCAGTTCTTC. This sequence encodes CSAPPLQAGYNEQFF.

V and J are TRBV29-1 and TRBJ2-7; 10 bases map to TRBD1. Trimming cost V 3 bases and J 1 base; bases outside gene matches: 6. Germline CDR1 reads SQVTM; CDR2 reads ANQGSEA. The CDR3 length is 15 residues. Here the CDR3 reads CSVEGGDRGSYEQYF. The CDR3 coding sequence is TGCAGCGTTGAGGGGGGGGACAGGGGTTCCTACGAGCAGTACTTC.

The genes are TRBV21-1 and TRBJ2-5; the tabulated D call, TRBD2, remains unverified against the DNA. The DNA matches TRBJ2-7 better at its end, which makes the J call doubtful. TRBV21-1 is designated a pseudogene. CDR3 length equals 20 residues. The DNA of the CDR3 is TGTGCCAGCAGCAAAGCGGGATACCGGGGAACTAGCGGGGCCGATTACGAGCAGTACTTC. It codes for CASSKAGYRGTSGADYEQYF.

The CDR3 sequence: CASTPDVSGANVLTF. CDR3 DNA sequence: TGTGCCAGCACCCCGGACGTCTCTGGGGCCAACGTCCTGACTTTC. The V and J genes are TRBV7-2 and TRBJ2-6; D unclear. Trimming took off 7 bases at V and 0 bases at J, with 10 bases between the two ends. CDR1 SGHTA and CDR2 FQGNSA come from the germline V gene. The CDR3 has 15 amino acids.

The V gene is TRBV27, the J gene TRBJ2-7; 13 bases match TRBD2. Germline assignment: CDR1 MNHEY and CDR2 SMNVEV (reference sequence). This CDR3 spans 17 amino acids. Germline trimming cut 6 bases from V and 3 bases from J; bases unmatched to any gene: 11. The CDR3 reads CASSPNPRTSGSYEQYF. CDR3 DNA sequence: TGTGCCAGCAGCCCCAACCCACGGACTAGCGGGAGCTACGAGCAGTACTTC.

The genes are TRBV3-1 and TRBJ2-7; D remains unclear. The CDR3 is 15 residues long. Germline V gives CDR1 LGHDT, CDR2 YNNKEL (reference sequence). V lost 6 bases and J 0 bases, leaving 15 bases between the germline ends. The CDR3 loop reads CASSQRDHYSYEQYF. CDR3 in DNA: TGTGCCAGCAGTCAAAGGGATCATTACTCCTACGAGCAGTACTTC.

This sequence joins TRBV9 and TRBJ2-5, with TRBD2 as a possible D gene (5 bases). Germline CDR1 and CDR2: SGDLS and YYNGEE. The CDR3 loop spans 13 amino acids. V was clipped by 3 bases and J by 11 bases, with 17 bases between them. The CDR3 DNA reads as TGTGCCAGCAGCGGTCCGGAAGGAAGGAGGCAGTACTTC. This translates into CASSGPEGRRQYF. Filled out from reference TRBV9 and TRBJ2-5, the complete variable domain reads DSGVTQTPKHLITATGQRVTLRCSPRSGDLSVYWYQQSLDQGLQFLIQYYNGEERAKGNILERFSAQQFPDLHSELNLSSLELGDSALYFCASSGPEGRRQYFGPGTRLLVL.

The chain has TRBV5-1 and TRBJ2-7; 14 bases align to TRBD2. Trimming cost V 8 bases and J 0 bases; bases outside gene matches: 13. Germline V gene lookup returns CDR1 SGHRS and CDR2 YFSETQ. The CDR3 length is 18 residues. The CDR3: CASRTGLAGDRASYEQYF. DNA of the CDR3: TGCGCCAGTAGAACGGGACTAGCGGGGGACAGAGCCTCCTACGAGCAGTACTTC.

The table lists this clonotype with a few counts. The V gene is TRBV29-1, the J gene TRBJ2-7; D not resolved. V gave up 4 bases and J gave up 4 bases, with 17 bases separating them. The CDR3 totals 14 residues. CDR1 is SQVTM and CDR2 is ANQGSEA in the germline V gene. CDR3 nucleotide sequence: TGCAGCGTTGGGCCCGCGGACGGTTCGTACGAGCAGTACTTC. Its translation: CSVGPADGSYEQYF.

In the case of this clonotype: This may be a read error: a much more frequent sequence differs by one nucleotide. V is TRBV3-1 and J is TRBJ2-3; no clear D gene. V lost 8 bases to trimming and J lost 3 bases, with 9 bases between them. Germline V gene data show CDR1 as LGHDT and CDR2 as YNNKEL (reference sequence). The CDR3 length is 12 residues. CDR3 sequence reads: CASGVVTDTQYF. For the CDR3, the DNA is TGTGCCAGCGGCGTAGTGACAGATACGCAGTATTTT.

The CDR3 reads CASSHRTGEETQYF. The DNA for the CDR3 is TGCGCCAGCAGCCACCGGACAGGGGAGGAGACCCAGTACTTC. The chain is built from TRBV4-1 and TRBJ2-5; 9 bases are shared with TRBD1. The CDR3 sequence is 14 residues long. V lost 3 bases to trimming and J lost 5 bases; unmatched junction nucleotides: 4. Germline CDR1 is MGHRA and CDR2 is YSYEKL.

V is TRBV6-1 and J is TRBJ2-6, with 7 bases that match TRBD1. The CDR3 is 18 amino acids. J gave up 1 base and V 6 bases, and 12 bases lay outside the gene matches. Germline V gene sequence: CDR1 MNHNS, CDR2 SASEGT. CDR3: CASSPERGRRSGANVLTF. The CDR3, as DNA: TGTGCCAGCAGCCCCGAGAGGGGGCGCAGGTCTGGGGCCAACGTCCTGACTTTC.

The chain couples TRBV4-1 to TRBJ1-4; D unresolved. The ends were cut back, 1 base at V and 0 bases at J, with 3 bases in the middle. The length of the CDR3 is 14 residues. CDR1 is MGHRA and CDR2 is YSYEKL in the germline V gene. The CDR3 protein is CASSQVTTNEKLFF. The CDR3 nucleotides read TGCGCCAGCAGCCAAGTCACAACTAATGAAAAACTGTTTTTT.

This clonotype showed up just a few times. The J gene is TRBJ2-7, the V gene TRBV13; a weak D match, TRBD2 (5 bases). Germline V gene lookup returns CDR1 PRHDT and CDR2 FYEKMQ (reference sequence). Trimming shortened V by 0 bases and J by 0 bases, and 12 bases separated the two germline ends. The CDR3 sequence is 16 residues long. CDR3 loop: CASSLGGERSSYEQYF. In nucleotides, the CDR3 is TGTGCCAGCAGCTTAGGCGGGGAGAGGAGCTCCTACGAGCAGTACTTC.

In this sample, this clonotype turned up a few times. V is TRBV25-1 and J is TRBJ1-2; D ambiguous. CDR3 length: 13 amino acids. V shed 1 base and J shed 4 bases, with 7 bases lying between them. Per the germline V gene, CDR1 is MGHDK and CDR2 is SYGVNS. The CDR3 region is CASSEFGLYGYTF. CDR3 coding DNA: TGTGCCAGCAGTGAATTCGGGCTCTATGGCTACACCTTC.

The table lists this clonotype with a few counts. The chain joins TRBV7-2 to TRBJ2-3, with unresolved D. Trimming cost V 6 bases and J 5 bases, with 12 bases left between them. Germline CDR1 SGHTA, CDR2 FQGNSA. CDR3 length: 13 residues. CDR3 loop: CASSPVVVDTQYF. CDR3 bases: TGTGCCAGCAGTCCCGTGGTAGTAGATACGCAGTATTTT.

The chain carries TRBV2 and TRBJ2-3, with D tentatively TRBD1 (7 bases). The CDR3 length is 16 residues. The ends were cut back, 4 bases at V and 0 bases at J, with 14 bases in the middle. In germline, CDR1 is SNHLY, CDR2 FYNNEI. This CDR3 is CASSAQGGASTDTQYF. CDR3 sequence (DNA): TGTGCCAGCAGTGCCCAGGGGGGAGCTAGCACAGATACGCAGTATTTT.

This clonotype was picked up one time. The chain uses TRBV5-1 and TRBJ2-7; either TRBD1 or TRBD2 may fit D (6 bases each). Germline CDR1 reads SGHRS; CDR2 reads YFSETQ. The CDR3 covers 17 residues. V was shortened by 0 bases and J by 0 bases, with 16 bases between the two germline ends. CDR3 in amino acids: CASSLEQGLSSSYEQYF. In nucleotides, the CDR3 is TGCGCCAGCAGCTTGGAACAGGGACTTTCCAGCTCCTACGAGCAGTACTTC.

V is TRBV3-1 and J is TRBJ2-1, with 9 bases matching TRBD2. The CDR3 is made up of 15 amino acids. Germline V gives CDR1 LGHDT, CDR2 YNNKEL (reference sequence). With 1 base clipped from V and 3 bases from J, the junction kept 1 base outside the gene matches. The CDR3 reads CASSQGGRGYNEQFF. CDR3 DNA: TGTGCCAGCAGCCAAGGCGGGAGGGGCTACAATGAGCAGTTCTTC.

Concerning this clonotype itself: Because it lacks the conserved phenylalanine or tryptophan at the end, this CDR3 is likely a read error. This sequence joins TRBV2 and TRBJ2-1, with a tentative D call TRBD2 (5 bases). CDR1 is SNHLY, CDR2 FYNNEI, per germline. This CDR3 spans 16 amino acids. Trimming took off 6 bases at V and 2 bases at J, with 17 bases between the two ends. CDR3 residues: CASSSRASRTYNEQFL. The CDR3 nucleotides read TGTGCCAGCAGCTCGCGGGCTTCCAGAACCTACAATGAGCAGTTCTTA.

This clonotype appeared once. The genes are TRBV6-2 or TRBV6-3 and TRBJ1-1; TRBD1 agrees at 8 bases. CDR1 is MNHEY and CDR2 is SVGEGT in the germline V gene. V trimming: 6 bases; J trimming: 3 bases; junction bases outside the gene matches: 9. The CDR3 is 15 residues long. CDR3 in amino acids: CASRRTGTTYTEAFF. The DNA of the CDR3 is TGTGCCAGCAGACGGACAGGGACAACCTACACTGAAGCTTTCTTT.

The J gene is TRBJ2-7, the V gene TRBV2, with D perhaps matching TRBD1 (5 bases). V was cut by 10 bases and J by 3 bases, with 13 bases left in between. Germline V gene data show CDR1 as SNHLY and CDR2 as FYNNEI. CDR3 size: 12 residues. CDR3 DNA: TGTGCCACGCAGGGTGTAGACTACGAGCAGTACTTC. It codes for CATQGVDYEQYF.